This TCR beta chain stems from a study of regulatory T cells in long-lasting Graves disease. About the research overall: Over 5 years of antithyroid drugs with positive TSH receptor antibodies was taken to mean persistent Graves' disease.

Time point denoted: persistent/refractory GD, antithyroid drugs over 5 years with positive TRAb. From PBMCs, RNA was extracted and then used to make the TCR library. All patients originated from an endocrinology department located in Xi'an, China. Details on this clonotype: The antigen is unknown.

In building TCR beta libraries, iRepertoire HTBI primers were used together with Arm-PCR of CDR3 regions. TCRdb analysed the multiplex PCR reads with MiXCR anew, one entry per CDR3 protein. This table has under 500,000 distinct CDR3 sequences, about 20% appearing once. The CDR3 is 14 residues long. Per germline, CDR1 SEHNR and CDR2 FQNEAQ (reference sequence). The V gene end was trimmed by 3 bases and the J gene end by 4 bases; junction bases not matched to a gene: 3. Study-wide results and limits: Persistent disease was characterized by preferential usage of TRBV28, TRBJ1-2 and TRBJ2-5. Sharing of public clonotypes was greater in persistent patients (approximately 2,700) than in new patients (around 890).

The genes are TRBV7-9 and TRBJ1-5, with 7 bases matching TRBD1. The sequenced sample was peripheral blood mononuclear cells (PBMCs), obtained when the disease was refractory, from a patient treated with antithyroid drugs. The clonotype was recovered from a female donor with Graves disease. CDR3: CASSFDRENQPQHF. CDR3 nucleotides: TGTGCCAGCAGCTTCGACAGGGAAAATCAGCCCCAGCATTTT.